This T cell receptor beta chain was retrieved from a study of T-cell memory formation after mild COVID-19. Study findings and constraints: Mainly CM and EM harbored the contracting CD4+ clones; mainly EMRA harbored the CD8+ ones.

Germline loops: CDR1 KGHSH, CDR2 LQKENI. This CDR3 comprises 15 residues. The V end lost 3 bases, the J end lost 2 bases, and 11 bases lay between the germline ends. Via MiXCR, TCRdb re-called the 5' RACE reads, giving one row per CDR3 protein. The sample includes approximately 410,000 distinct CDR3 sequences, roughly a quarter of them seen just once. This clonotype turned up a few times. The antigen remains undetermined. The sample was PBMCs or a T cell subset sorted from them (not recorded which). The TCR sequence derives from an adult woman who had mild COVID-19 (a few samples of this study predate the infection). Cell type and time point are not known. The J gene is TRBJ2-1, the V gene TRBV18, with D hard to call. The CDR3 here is CASSPPYRAYNEQFF. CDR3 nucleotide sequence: TGTGCCAGCTCACCCCCATACCGGGCCTACAATGAGCAGTTCTTC.